One sample yielded the 13 T cell receptor beta chains listed below, sequenced in a study of CXCR3-negative and CXCR3-positive naive CD8 T cells. Study-level results: When CXCR3-positive naive cells were set against CXCR3-negative naive cells, the former had more hydrophobic TRB CDR3s.

TRB cDNA was prepared as libraries by UMI-labeled 5' RACE. TCRdb reprocessed the 5' RACE reads; each CDR3 protein has one entry and no DNA is given. Reported are about 120,000 distinct CDR3 sequences; the ten largest clones contain about 0.34%. What these receptors recognize is not known. Sequencing was performed on naive CXCR3+ CD8+ T cells from blood. Sample subset: CD45RO-CCR7+CD27+CD95- naive CD8+ T cells expressing CXCR3 (TNR3+). The source of these receptors is a human donor in good health. Some clones in this sample may be carry-over from other donors' samples.

This chain links TRBV27 with TRBJ2-1. The germline V gene encodes CDR1 MNHEY and CDR2 SMNVEV (reference sequence). The CDR3 is 12 amino acids. CDR3 sequence: CASSLFGNEQFF.

This chain links TRBV20-1 with TRBJ2-7; TCRdb calls TRBD1, which cannot be checked without DNA. The length of the CDR3 is 13 residues. Germline assignment: CDR1 DFQATT and CDR2 SNEGSKA (reference sequence). CDR3 residues: CSARGATSYEQYF.

The chain is built from TRBV10-3 and TRBJ1-5; the TRBD1 assignment by TCRdb is unverifiable without DNA. This CDR3 contains 15 residues. Germline CDR1 and CDR2: ENHRY and SYGVKD. CDR3 in amino acids: CAISPARQFNQPQHF.

The CDR3 region is CSARERGGATYNEQFF. The chain joins TRBV20-1 to TRBJ2-1. The germline CDR1 and CDR2 sequences are DFQATT and SNEGSKA (reference sequence). The CDR3 is 16 amino acids.

The CDR3 loop reads CASNQVQGARNEQFF. The rearrangement joins TRBV4-1 to TRBJ2-1; without DNA, the TCRdb call of TRBD1 cannot be checked. The CDR3 runs to 15 residues. Germline V CDR1 and CDR2: MGHRA, YSYEKL.

The chain uses TRBV4-1 and TRBJ2-7; TCRdb's D call, TRBD1, is unchecked because there is no DNA. Per the germline V gene, CDR1 is MGHRA and CDR2 is YSYEKL. The CDR3 runs 15 residues. The CDR3 here is CASSSTRTGGYEQYF.

The gene calls are TRBV28 and TRBJ2-5; TCRdb names TRBD1, which stays unverified in the absence of DNA. Germline CDR1 and CDR2: MDHEN and SYDVKM. The CDR3 sequence is 15 residues long. The CDR3 spells CASSFTSRGWETQYF.

V and J are TRBV7-9 and TRBJ1-5; TCRdb gives TRBD1 as the D gene, but with no DNA this cannot be confirmed. Germline CDR1 SEHNR, CDR2 FQNEAQ (reference sequence). This CDR3 has 16 amino acids. This CDR3 reads CASSFSGDNGNQPQHF.

This sequence joins TRBV23-1 and TRBJ2-7; TCRdb's D gene call, TRBD1, goes unchecked for lack of DNA. TRBV23-1 is marked as an open reading frame, function uncertain. This CDR3 region has 14 residues. CDR3 residues: CASSQWGRTYEQYF.

CDR3: CASSSRRQGTDTQYF. The chain has TRBV7-9 and TRBJ2-3; the D call of TRBD1 rests on TCRdb alone, since no DNA is present to check it. CDR3 size: 15 residues. Germline CDR1 reads SEHNR; CDR2 reads FQNEAQ (reference sequence).

The chain joins TRBV7-9 to TRBJ2-7; the TCRdb D gene call, TRBD1, has no DNA to confirm it. Germline V CDR1 and CDR2: SEHNR, FQNEAQ (reference sequence). The CDR3 spans 17 residues. The CDR3 loop reads CASSLPPPREELDEQYF.

The chain is built from TRBV7-9 and TRBJ2-7. This CDR3 is built from 16 residues. CDR1 and CDR2 from the germline V gene are SEHNR and FQNEAQ (reference sequence). The CDR3 sequence: CASSLGIGLRNYEQYF. Drawing the rest from reference TRBV7-9 and TRBJ2-7, the complete variable domain is DTGVSQNPRHKITKRGQNVTFRCDPISEHNRLYWYRQTLGQGPEFLTYFQNEAQLEKSRLLSDRFSAERPKGSFSTLEIQRTEQGDSAMYLCASSLGIGLRNYEQYFGPGTRLTVT.

V gene TRBV9 combines with J gene TRBJ2-1; TCRdb outputs TRBD1, but without DNA this stays unchecked. CDR1 is SGDLS and CDR2 is YYNGEE in the germline V gene. The CDR3 length is 15 residues. CDR3 sequence reads: CASSVLGGTYNEQFF.